This T cell receptor beta chain appears in the sequencing data of a study of blood T cell repertoires in COVID-19. Study summary: Specimens from acute and convalescent COVID-19 originated in the United States, Italy and Spain. Nucleic acid was either cDNA or gDNA, and it came from T cells, B-cell-depleted T cells, or PBMCs.

Trimming pared 5 bases from V and 3 bases from J, leaving 8 bases between. CDR1 is KGHSH, CDR2 LQKENI, per germline. The CDR3 extends over 12 amino acids. In the source study's methods: Using reference gene primer amplification, nucleated cell counts were estimated. Repertoires were generated with immunoSEQ multiplex PCR, while TCRdb's copy carries only in-frame clones and drops some. The DNA gave D and trimming, while V, J and clone size come from that table. This table holds 40,000 to 45,000 clones, about 90% found once. The sequence was obtained from a man in his forties or fifties with active COVID-19. Sample: peripheral blood. J is TRBJ2-7 and V is TRBV18; D uncertain. DNA for the CDR3: TGTGCCAGCTCAGCAGAGCGCTACGAGCAGTACTTC. This translates into CASSAERYEQYF.